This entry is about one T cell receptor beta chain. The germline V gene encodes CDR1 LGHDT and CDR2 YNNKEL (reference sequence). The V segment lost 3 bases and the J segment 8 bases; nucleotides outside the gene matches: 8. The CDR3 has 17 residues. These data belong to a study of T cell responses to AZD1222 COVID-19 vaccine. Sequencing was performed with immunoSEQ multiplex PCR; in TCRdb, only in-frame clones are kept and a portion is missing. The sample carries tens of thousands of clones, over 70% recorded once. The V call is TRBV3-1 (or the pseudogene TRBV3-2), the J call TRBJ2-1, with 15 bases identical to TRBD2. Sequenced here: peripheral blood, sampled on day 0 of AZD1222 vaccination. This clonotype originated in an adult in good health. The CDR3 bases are TGTGCCAGCAGCCAGAGGACTAGCGGGGGGGCCGGAGATGAGCAGTTCTTC. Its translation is CASSQRTSGGAGDEQFF.